The rows below give T cell receptor beta chains drawn from one sample of a study of blood T cell dynamics during melanoma immunotherapy. Profiling relied on immunoSEQ multiplex PCR, and the TCRdb table lists in-frame clones only, not all of them. The sample has 13,000 to 15,000 clones, around 88% seen once. The sample here was blood, taken from a patient treated with checkpoint blockade. The receptors derive from a human donor with melanoma. CDR3s include the opening cysteine and the closing phenylalanine or tryptophan. Each record gives: J gene, clone size, D gene, V gene, CDR3 DNA, CDR3 protein. D genes are given only for firm matches. Clone size is given for some rows only: seen once, a few or many times, or a class if the clone is expanded.

TRBJ1-5	-	-	TRBV4-3	TGCGCCAGCAGCCTCCTAAGGGGCGGGGATCAGCCCCAGCATTTT	CASSLLRGGDQPQHF
TRBJ2-1	-	TRBD2	TRBV9	TGTGCCAGCAGCTCACGACTAGCGGGGTACAATGAGCAGTTCTTC	CASSSRLAGYNEQFF
TRBJ1-4	-	-	TRBV5-6	TGTGCCAGCAGCTTAGGGCCTGGGGCTAATGAAAAACTGTTTTTT	CASSLGPGANEKLFF
TRBJ2-3	once	TRBD2	TRBV9	TGTGCCAGCAGCACCGGGACTAGCGGTAGGGGGGCAGATACGCAGTATTTT	CASSTGTSGRGADTQYF
TRBJ2-5	-	-	TRBV7-2	TGTGCCAGCAGCCCCGGCGGCTTCCAAGAGACCCAGTACTTC	CASSPGGFQETQYF
TRBJ2-5	-	TRBD2	TRBV4-3	TGCGCCAGCAGCCAAGGGGGGGGTACGGGAGGGGAGACCCAGTACTTC	CASSQGGGTGGETQYF
TRBJ2-7	-	-	TRBV7-7	TGTGCTAGCAGCTCACGCCACGCTCGATCCTACGAGCAGTACTTC	CASSSRHARSYEQYF
TRBJ1-2	-	TRBD1	TRBV28	TGTGCCAGCAGCTCCACAGGGGCCGGCTATGGCTACACCTTC	CASSSTGAGYGYTF
TRBJ1-1	-	-	TRBV6-6	TGTGCCAGCAGTAAAAACAGGGTGAACACTGAAGCTTTCTTT	CASSKNRVNTEAFF
TRBJ1-1	few	TRBD1	TRBV5-1	TGCGCCAGCAGCAAGGGACAGTGGAACACTGAAGCTTTCTTT	CASSKGQWNTEAFF
TRBJ2-2	-	-	TRBV30	TGTGCCTGGAGGGCCGGCACCGGGGAGCTGTTTTTT	CAWRAGTGELFF
TRBJ1-5	-	-	TRBV2	TGTGCCAGCAGTGACTTGGGCTCGGCCCAGCATTTT	CASSDLGSAQHF
TRBJ2-5	-	-	TRBV4-3	TGCGCCAGCAGCCAAGATCCCGCTCCCCCGGAGACCCAGTACTTC	CASSQDPAPPETQYF
TRBJ2-3	-	TRBD1	TRBV9	TGTGCCAGCAGCCCTAGGGACAGGTTAAGCACAGATACGCAGTATTTT	CASSPRDRLSTDTQYF
TRBJ2-2	-	TRBD2	TRBV18	TGTGCCAGCTCACCAACGTCGGGAGGGCCCACCGGGGAGCTGTTTTTT	CASSPTSGGPTGELFF
TRBJ2-7	-	-	TRBV5-1	TGCGCCAGCAGCTTGGGGCAGGTGGGCTCCTACGAGCAGTACTTC	CASSLGQVGSYEQYF
TRBJ2-7	-	-	TRBV6-1	TGTGCCAGCAGTTTCCAGACTGGACTTTCCTACGAGCAGTACTTC	CASSFQTGLSYEQYF
TRBJ1-4	-	TRBD1	TRBV11-2	TGTGCCAGCAGCTGGGACAGAAATGAAAAACTGTTTTTT	CASSWDRNEKLFF
TRBJ1-1	-	-	TRBV7-9	TGTGCCAGCAGCTTAGAGGGTGAAGCTTTCTTT	CASSLEGEAFF
TRBJ2-3	-	TRBD2	TRBV28	TGTGCCAGCAGCCCCGGACTAGTGCTTGACACAGATACGCAGTATTTT	CASSPGLVLDTDTQYF
TRBJ1-1	-	-	TRBV28	TGTGCCAGCCCCCCGGTAGGGGGAGCCACTGAAGCTTTCTTT	CASPPVGGATEAFF
TRBJ2-1	-	-	TRBV29-1	TGCAGCGTCCTCCCCAAAGCCAATGAGCAGTTCTTC	CSVLPKANEQFF
TRBJ1-5	-	TRBD1	TRBV30	TGTGCCTGGTCGGGACAGAGGAATCAGCCCCAGCATTTT	CAWSGQRNQPQHF
TRBJ2-3	-	-	TRBV5-4	TGTGCCAGCAGTGGAGCAGGGGTATTCACAGATACGCAGTATTTT	CASSGAGVFTDTQYF
TRBJ2-1	-	-	TRBV5-4	TGTGCCAGCAGCTTATCCGGGATCCGCAATGAGCAGTTCTTC	CASSLSGIRNEQFF
TRBJ1-2	-	-	TRBV25-1	TGTGCCAGCAGTGAATTCCCCAGGGACCATGGCTACACCTTC	CASSEFPRDHGYTF
TRBJ1-2	-	TRBD1	TRBV28	TGTGCCAGCAGCAAGACAGGGGGCGATGGCTACACCTTC	CASSKTGGDGYTF
TRBJ2-1	-	-	TRBV18	TGTGCCAGCTCACCGTCTAGTGAGCAGTTCTTC	CASSPSSEQFF
TRBJ2-7	-	TRBD1	TRBV7-2	TGTGCCAGCAGCTTAGAAGGGACAGGACTCTACGAGCAGTACTTC	CASSLEGTGLYEQYF
TRBJ2-2	-	-	TRBV7-2	TGTGCCAGCAGCTTAGGCAGACTGAGGGTCCCCGGGGAGCTGTTTTTT	CASSLGRLRVPGELFF
TRBJ2-1	-	-	TRBV4-3	TGCGCCAGCAGCCAAGAAGACTCTCGGGATAGGCAGTTCTTC	CASSQEDSRDRQFF
TRBJ2-3	-	-	TRBV14	TGTGCCAGCAGCCCGACTAACACAGATACGCAGTATTTT	CASSPTNTDTQYF
TRBJ2-1	-	TRBD2	TRBV6-5	TGTGCCAGCAGTTTTACTAGCGGGTACCACAATGAGCAGTTCTTC	CASSFTSGYHNEQFF